Shown below are 31 T cell receptor beta chains from a single sample sequenced in a study of T cell responses to AZD1222 COVID-19 vaccine. The table came from immunoSEQ multiplex PCR; TCRdb's copy has only in-frame clones and leaves some out. The table has some 120,000 clones, about 79% seen once. This material consisted of peripheral blood, taken 28 days after the second AZD1222 dose. The source of these receptors is an adult who received the AZD1222 COVID-19 vaccine.

The chain combines TRBV11-3 with TRBJ2-1; a possible D gene is TRBD2 (5 bases). Per the germline V gene, CDR1 is SGHNT and CDR2 is YENEEA. V was shortened by 5 bases and J by 7 bases, with 18 bases between the two germline ends. This CDR3 is 15 amino acids long. The CDR3 DNA sequence: TGTGCCAGCAGCCCCCGGCTAGCTTTGGGAAATGAGCAGTTCTTC. Amino acids: CASSPRLALGNEQFF.

This sequence joins TRBV7-9 and TRBJ2-2; weak D call: TRBD2 (7 bases). V lost 4 bases to trimming and J lost 10 bases, with 16 bases between them. CDR1 is SEHNR and CDR2 is FQNEAQ in the germline V gene (reference sequence). The CDR3 runs to 14 residues. This CDR3 reads CASSSDSGRAELFF. The CDR3 DNA reads as TGTGCCAGCAGCTCGGACAGTGGGAGGGCGGAGCTGTTTTTT.

The chain joins TRBV11-3 to TRBJ1-6, with D uncertain. This CDR3 spans 14 amino acids. Per the germline V gene, CDR1 is SGHNT and CDR2 is YENEEA. The V gene lost 11 bases and the J gene lost 9 bases, with 20 bases spanning the gap. In nucleotides, the CDR3 is TGTGCCCCCGGTGGGTCTGTGATCAGTTCACCCCTCCACTTT. It translates to CAPGGSVISSPLHF.

This clone has a single count. The chain employs TRBV20-1 and TRBJ2-5; D unresolved. Germline assignment: CDR1 DFQATT and CDR2 SNEGSKA (reference sequence). With 3 bases removed from V and 9 bases from J, the gap between germline ends came to 14 bases. The CDR3 contains 12 residues. The CDR3 sequence is CSASQWRGAQYF. CDR3 nucleotides: TGCAGTGCTAGTCAGTGGCGAGGAGCCCAGTACTTC.

The chain links TRBV5-4 to TRBJ1-2; TRBD1 matches at 7 bases. From germline, CDR1 is SGHNT and CDR2 YYREEE (reference sequence). V lost 3 bases and J lost 3; bases outside the gene matches: 5. CDR3 length: 14 amino acids. CDR3 residues: CASSWTGTYYGYTF. CDR3 coding DNA: TGTGCCAGCAGCTGGACAGGAACTTACTATGGCTACACCTTC.

This chain links TRBV7-9 with TRBJ2-5, with 12 bases aligning to TRBD1. This CDR3 comprises 17 residues. Germline-derived CDR1 and CDR2 are SEHNR and FQNEAQ (reference sequence). With 5 bases clipped from V and 4 bases from J, the junction kept 11 bases outside the gene matches. CDR3 region: CASSGSRDRGPLETQYF. In nucleotides, the CDR3 is TGTGCCAGCAGCGGCTCCCGGGACAGGGGGCCTTTAGAGACCCAGTACTTC.

This clone was counted a single time. The chain uses TRBV9 and TRBJ2-3; D is unresolved. Germline V gene lookup returns CDR1 SGDLS and CDR2 YYNGEE. Trimming took off 0 bases at V and 0 bases at J, with 8 bases between the two ends. The CDR3 runs to 15 residues. CDR3 loop: CASSVDGLSTDTQYF. For the CDR3, the DNA is TGTGCCAGCAGCGTAGATGGGTTAAGCACAGATACGCAGTATTTT.

The rearrangement uses TRBV2 and TRBJ1-5; no clear D. This CDR3 contains 13 residues. The V and J ends lost 8 bases and 3 bases respectively, with 11 bases between them. The germline V gene encodes CDR1 SNHLY and CDR2 FYNNEI. CDR3 amino acids: CASEADHNQPQHF. For the CDR3, the DNA is TGTGCCAGCGAAGCAGATCACAATCAGCCCCAGCATTTT.

In this sample, this clone turned up once. The genes are TRBV29-1 and TRBJ1-1; no clear D. The germline V gene encodes CDR1 SQVTM and CDR2 ANQGSEA. Trimming left V 4 bases short and J 4 bases short, with 13 bases between. The CDR3 loop spans 13 amino acids. CDR3 sequence (DNA): TGCAGCGTTGCCCGAGGGTCAAGCACTGAAGCTTTCTTT. Protein: CSVARGSSTEAFF.

The V call is TRBV5-5, the J call TRBJ1-2, with D possibly being TRBD1 (6 bases). The CDR3 is 14 amino acids. Looked up from germline, CDR1 is SGHKS and CDR2 is YYEKEE (reference sequence). V lost 0 bases and J lost 2, with 8 bases in between. The CDR3: CASSLGQVNYGYTF. DNA of the CDR3: TGTGCCAGCAGCTTGGGACAGGTCAACTATGGCTACACCTTC.

This clone was counted only a few times. This chain links TRBV3-1 (or the pseudogene TRBV3-2) with TRBJ2-3; TRBD2 aligns across 7 bases. CDR1 is LGHDT and CDR2 is YNNKEL in the germline V gene (reference sequence). CDR3 size: 15 residues. Unmatched junction bases numbered 2, after V lost 1 base and J lost 1 base. The CDR3 DNA follows: TGTGCCAGCAGCCAAGGGGACTACCGCACAGATACGCAGTATTTT. Its protein is CASSQGDYRTDTQYF.

In its sample, this clone was seen once. The chain joins TRBV13 to TRBJ1-1, with TRBD1 as a possible D gene (6 bases). CDR3 length: 15 amino acids. V dropped 0 bases and J dropped 1 base, with 9 bases sitting between them. Germline assignment: CDR1 PRHDT and CDR2 FYEKMQ (reference sequence). As DNA, the CDR3 is TGTGCCAGCAGCTTAGGCCTGACAGGGAACACTGAAGCTTTCTTT. This encodes CASSLGLTGNTEAFF.

CDR3 loop: CASSHRQTRYEQYF. The DNA for the CDR3 is TGTGCCAGCAGCCATCGACAGACACGGTACGAGCAGTACTTC. The J gene is TRBJ2-7, the V gene TRBV7-9; perhaps TRBD1 as D (5 bases). V lost 5 bases to trimming and J lost 4 bases, with 15 bases between them. Germline CDR1 and CDR2: SEHNR and FQNEAQ (reference sequence). This CDR3 is 14 amino acids long.

The rearrangement joins TRBV5-4 to TRBJ1-1; D gene unclear. V lost 0 bases, J lost 4 bases, and 13 bases lay in between. The CDR3 has 15 amino acids. Germline CDR1 is SGHNT and CDR2 is YYREEE (reference sequence). This CDR3 reads CASSLGGNRATEAFF. DNA for the CDR3: TGTGCCAGCAGCTTGGGGGGAAACAGAGCCACTGAAGCTTTCTTT.

The chain recombines TRBV7-6 with TRBJ2-7; 7 bases match TRBD1. CDR3 length equals 14 residues. After removal of 6 bases from V and 7 bases from J, the junction contained 12 bases not matched to a gene. Germline values: CDR1 SGHVS, CDR2 FNYEAQ. The CDR3 region has the DNA TGTGCCAGCAGTTCTGACCCGACAGGGCTTGAGCAGTACTTC. Translating it yields CASSSDPTGLEQYF. The full variable domain, completed using reference TRBV7-6 and TRBJ2-7, is GAGVSQSPRYKVTKRGQDVALRCDPISGHVSLYWYRQALGQGPEFLTYFNYEAQQDKSGLPNDRFSAERPEGSISTLTIQRTEQRDSAMYRCASSSDPTGLEQYFGPGTRLTVT.

V and J are TRBV5-1 and TRBJ1-2; D perhaps matches TRBD1 (6 bases). The CDR3 runs 13 residues. CDR1 is SGHRS, CDR2 YFSETQ, per germline. V gave up 0 bases and J gave up 4 bases, with 7 bases separating them. CDR3 loop: CASSLEQGYGYTF. CDR3 nucleotides: TGCGCCAGCAGCTTGGAACAGGGCTATGGCTACACCTTC.

The rearrangement links TRBV7-3 to TRBJ2-5; the D gene could be TRBD1 or TRBD2 (6 bases each). Germline V lookup: CDR1 SGHTA, CDR2 FQGTGA. This CDR3 contains 15 residues. The V gene lost 5 bases and the J gene lost 3 bases, with 16 bases spanning the gap. The CDR3 DNA reads TGTGCCAGCAGCGCAAAGGGGGGCCTCGAAGAGACCCAGTACTTC. Its translation is CASSAKGGLEETQYF.

J is TRBJ2-3 and V is TRBV11-2, with 12 bases lining up with TRBD1. The CDR3 has 17 amino acids. V shed 5 bases, J shed 6 bases, and the junction held 12 bases outside the gene matches. Looked up from germline, CDR1 is SGHAT and CDR2 is FQNNGV. Here the CDR3 reads CASSAGTGGEIWDTQYF. As DNA, the CDR3 is TGTGCCAGCAGCGCGGGGACAGGGGGCGAGATTTGGGATACGCAGTATTTT. Supplemented by reference TRBV11-2 and TRBJ2-3, the full variable domain reads EAGVAQSPRYKIIEKRQSVAFWCNPISGHATLYWYQQILGQGPKLLIQFQNNGVVDDSQLPKDRFSAERLKGVDSTLKIQPAKLEDSAVYLCASSAGTGGEIWDTQYFGPGTRLTVL.

The chain employs TRBV10-3 and TRBJ1-2; tentatively, D is TRBD1 (6 bases). The germline V and J ends were trimmed by 4 bases and 8 bases, with 11 bases remaining between them. CDR1 and CDR2 (germline): ENHRY, SYGVKD. This CDR3 contains 12 residues. In nucleotides, the CDR3 is TGTGCCATCAGTGCCCAGGGGTCGGGCTACACCTTC. Protein product: CAISAQGSGYTF.

This clone has just a few counts. The chain employs TRBV2 and TRBJ1-5; possibly TRBD1 for D (6 bases). The CDR3 runs 13 residues. Trimming removed 3 bases at V and 4 bases at J, with 7 bases between. Germline V CDR1 and CDR2: SNHLY, FYNNEI. For the CDR3, the DNA is TGTGCCAGCAGTGACAGGGGTAATCAGCCCCAGCATTTT. As protein: CASSDRGNQPQHF. Looking up the rest from reference TRBV2 and TRBJ1-5 gives the full variable domain: EPEVTQTPSHQVTQMGQEVILRCVPISNHLYFYWYRQILGQKVEFLVSFYNNEISEKSEIFDDQFSVERPDGSNFTLKIRSTKLEDSAMYFCASSDRGNQPQHFGDGTRLSIL.

The genes are TRBV4-3 and TRBJ2-1; D may match TRBD1 or TRBD2 (5 bases each). Per the germline V gene, CDR1 is LGHNA and CDR2 is YSLEER. Trimming took 4 bases from V and 8 from J, leaving 15 bases between them. The CDR3 is 14 residues long. The CDR3: CASSPGTGRHEQFF. In DNA, the CDR3 is TGCGCCAGCAGCCCCGGGACGGGCCGACATGAGCAGTTCTTC.

The chain employs TRBV4-1 and TRBJ2-7; 8 nucleotides agree with TRBD1. This CDR3 region has 14 residues. Germline CDR1 reads MGHRA; CDR2 reads YSYEKL. V shed 3 bases and J 2 bases; nucleotides not matched to a gene: 3. The CDR3 region has the DNA TGCGCCAGCAGCCACGAGGACAGGGCCTACGAGCAGTACTTC. Translating gives CASSHEDRAYEQYF.

The chain recombines TRBV28 with TRBJ1-3; TRBD1 might be the D (6 bases). Germline values: CDR1 MDHEN, CDR2 SYDVKM. The CDR3 is 16 residues long. V dropped 4 bases and J dropped 4 bases, with 17 bases sitting between them. CDR3 coding DNA: TGTGCCAGCAGTTCAGCAGCGGACAGCCACGGAAACACCATATATTTT. Its translation: CASSSAADSHGNTIYF.

This clone was recorded once. The rearrangement uses TRBV4-1 and TRBJ2-3; D perhaps matches TRBD1 (6 bases). Trimming removed 7 bases at V and 9 bases at J, with 23 bases between. Germline loops: CDR1 MGHRA, CDR2 YSYEKL. This CDR3 is built from 15 residues. CDR3 region: CASTPGLPIQGTQYF. The DNA for the CDR3 is TGCGCCAGCACCCCCGGACTTCCGATCCAGGGGACGCAGTATTTT.

This clone counts as medium-sized (0.01 to 0.1%). The chain couples TRBV7-6 to TRBJ1-3, with D possibly matching TRBD1 (6 bases). V lost 5 bases and J 0 bases, leaving 23 bases between the germline ends. Germline V gene sequence: CDR1 SGHVS, CDR2 FNYEAQ. This CDR3 has 19 residues. CDR3 in amino acids: CASSQDSRQLLGSGNTIYF. CDR3 sequence (DNA): TGTGCCAGCAGCCAGGACAGTCGCCAATTACTTGGCTCTGGAAACACCATATATTTT. Full variable domain (missing parts from reference TRBV7-6 and TRBJ1-3): GAGVSQSPRYKVTKRGQDVALRCDPISGHVSLYWYRQALGQGPEFLTYFNYEAQQDKSGLPNDRFSAERPEGSISTLTIQRTEQRDSAMYRCASSQDSRQLLGSGNTIYFGEGSWLTVV.

The chain combines TRBV24-1 with TRBJ2-2; maybe TRBD1 (8 bases). This CDR3 is 16 amino acids long. Germline CDR1 and CDR2: KGHDR and SFDVKD. The germline V and J ends were trimmed by 4 bases and 4 bases, with 15 bases remaining between them. In DNA, the CDR3 is TGTGCCACCAGTGAAAAGACAGGGGAGGGCACCGGGGAGCTGTTTTTT. Protein: CATSEKTGEGTGELFF.

This rearrangement joins TRBV9 to TRBJ1-3; D not resolved. V shed 0 bases and J shed 4 bases, with 14 bases lying between them. The CDR3 is made up of 16 amino acids. The germline gives CDR1 SGDLS, CDR2 YYNGEE. CDR3 nucleotide sequence: TGTGCCAGCAGCGTAGCTGAGGGAGGAGGGGGAAACACCATATATTTT. Its translation is CASSVAEGGGGNTIYF.

The table lists this clone with a count of one. This chain uses TRBV28 with TRBJ1-5; D gene uncertain. Germline CDR1 reads MDHEN; CDR2 reads SYDVKM. V was cut by 10 bases and J by 0 bases, with 19 bases left in between. The CDR3 runs to 16 residues. CDR3 sequence: CATTPGSHLSNQPQHF. CDR3 bases: TGTGCCACCACCCCGGGGTCCCACCTTAGCAATCAGCCCCAGCATTTT.

This sequence joins TRBV4-3 and TRBJ1-5, with D unclear. The CDR3 extends over 15 amino acids. The V end lost 2 bases, the J end lost 7 bases, and 15 bases lay between the germline ends. CDR1 is LGHNA and CDR2 is YSLEER in the germline V gene. The CDR3 here is CASSQTGSFDQPQHF. The CDR3 region has the DNA TGCGCCAGCAGCCAAACCGGGTCCTTCGACCAGCCCCAGCATTTT.

The chain employs TRBV19 and TRBJ2-7; TRBD2 might be the D (5 bases). Per the germline V gene, CDR1 is LNHDA and CDR2 is SQIVND (reference sequence). The CDR3 runs to 14 residues. The V gene lost 2 bases and the J gene lost 4 bases, with 12 bases spanning the gap. CDR3 amino acids: CASSITAGEYEQYF. The CDR3 coding sequence is TGTGCCAGTAGTATAACGGCTGGGGAGTACGAGCAGTACTTC.

This chain joins TRBV6-2 or TRBV6-3 and TRBJ1-1; TRBD1 aligns across 7 bases. This CDR3 comprises 19 residues. Trimming removed 5 bases from V and 3 bases from J; junction bases left unmatched: 21. Germline V CDR1 and CDR2: MNHEY, SVGEGT. The CDR3, as DNA: TGTGCCAGCAGTCACACAGCGGGACAGATTGAATACGGATACACTGAAGCTTTCTTT. It translates to CASSHTAGQIEYGYTEAFF.